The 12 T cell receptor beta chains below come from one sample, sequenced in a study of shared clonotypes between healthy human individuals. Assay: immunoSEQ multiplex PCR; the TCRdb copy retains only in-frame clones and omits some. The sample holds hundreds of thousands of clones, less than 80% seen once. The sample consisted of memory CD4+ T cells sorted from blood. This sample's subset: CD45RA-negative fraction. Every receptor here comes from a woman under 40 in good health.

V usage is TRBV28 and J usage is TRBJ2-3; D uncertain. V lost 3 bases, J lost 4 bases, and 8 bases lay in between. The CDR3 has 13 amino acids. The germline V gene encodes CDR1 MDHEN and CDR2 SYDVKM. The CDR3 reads CASSFLAADTQYF. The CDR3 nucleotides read TGTGCCAGCAGTTTCCTCGCGGCAGATACGCAGTATTTT.

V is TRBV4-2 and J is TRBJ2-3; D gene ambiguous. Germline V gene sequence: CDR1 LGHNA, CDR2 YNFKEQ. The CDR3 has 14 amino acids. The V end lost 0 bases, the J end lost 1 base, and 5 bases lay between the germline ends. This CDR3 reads CASSQDGGTDTQYF. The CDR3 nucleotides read TGTGCCAGCAGCCAAGACGGAGGCACAGATACGCAGTATTTT.

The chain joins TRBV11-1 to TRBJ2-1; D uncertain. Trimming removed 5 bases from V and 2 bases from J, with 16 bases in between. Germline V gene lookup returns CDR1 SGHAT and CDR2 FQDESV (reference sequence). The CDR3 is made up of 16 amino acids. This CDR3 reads CASSTDLVSPYNEQFF. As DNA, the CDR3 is TGTGCCAGCAGCACCGATCTAGTTTCCCCCTACAATGAGCAGTTCTTC.

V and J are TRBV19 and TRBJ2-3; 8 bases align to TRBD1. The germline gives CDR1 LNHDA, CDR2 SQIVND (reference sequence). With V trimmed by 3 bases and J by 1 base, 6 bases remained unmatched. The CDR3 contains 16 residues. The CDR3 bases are TGTGCCAGTAGTATTAACCCGACAGGGGGCACAGATACGCAGTATTTT. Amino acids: CASSINPTGGTDTQYF.

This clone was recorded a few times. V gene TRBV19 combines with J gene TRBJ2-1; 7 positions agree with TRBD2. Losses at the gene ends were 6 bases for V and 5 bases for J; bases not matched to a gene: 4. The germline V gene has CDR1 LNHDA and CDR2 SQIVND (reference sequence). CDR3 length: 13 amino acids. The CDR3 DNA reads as TGTGCCAGTAGCTTCACTAGCGACAATGAGCAGTTCTTC. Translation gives CASSFTSDNEQFF.

CDR3 residues: CSAPTGDRAFF. CDR3 nucleotide sequence: TGCAGTGCTCCGACGGGGGATAGGGCTTTCTTT. The rearrangement uses TRBV20-1 and TRBJ1-1; D is perhaps TRBD1 (5 bases). Germline V gene data show CDR1 as DFQATT and CDR2 as SNEGSKA (reference sequence). The CDR3 has 11 amino acids. Trimming pared 5 bases from V and 11 bases from J, leaving 15 bases between.

CDR3 sequence: CASSGQFTEAFF. The CDR3 DNA reads TGTGCCAGCAGTGGCCAGTTCACTGAAGCTTTCTTT. The rearrangement joins TRBV27 to TRBJ1-1; D remains ambiguous. The CDR3 spans 12 residues. V was trimmed by 5 bases and J by 4 bases, leaving 8 bases between them. From germline, CDR1 is MNHEY and CDR2 SMNVEV (reference sequence).

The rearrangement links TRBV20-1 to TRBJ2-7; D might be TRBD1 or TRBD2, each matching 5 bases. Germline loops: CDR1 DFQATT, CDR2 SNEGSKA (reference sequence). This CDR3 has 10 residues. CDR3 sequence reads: CRTASGEQYF. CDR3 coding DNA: TGCAGGACAGCGTCGGGGGAGCAGTACTTC.

CDR3 amino acids: CASSEGQPPYEQYF. The DNA of the CDR3 is TGTGCCAGCAGTGAGGGACAGCCCCCCTACGAGCAGTACTTC. The chain uses TRBV2 and TRBJ2-7; 7 bases map to TRBD1. This CDR3 contains 14 residues. The J segment lost 2 bases and the V segment lost 3 bases, leaving 4 bases of the junction unmatched. The germline CDR1 and CDR2 sequences are SNHLY and FYNNEI.

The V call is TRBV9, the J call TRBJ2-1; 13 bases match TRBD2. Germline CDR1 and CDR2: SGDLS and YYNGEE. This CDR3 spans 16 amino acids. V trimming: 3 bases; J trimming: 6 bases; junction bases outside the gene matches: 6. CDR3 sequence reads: CASSERLAGGINEQFF. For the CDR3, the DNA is TGTGCCAGCAGCGAACGACTAGCGGGAGGAATCAATGAGCAGTTCTTC.

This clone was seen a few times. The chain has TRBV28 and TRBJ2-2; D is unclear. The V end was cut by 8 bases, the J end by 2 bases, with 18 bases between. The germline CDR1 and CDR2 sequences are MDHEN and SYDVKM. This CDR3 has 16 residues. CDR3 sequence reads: CASSLGNQVNTGELFF. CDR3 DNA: TGTGCCAGCTCCTTAGGCAATCAGGTTAACACCGGGGAGCTGTTTTTT.

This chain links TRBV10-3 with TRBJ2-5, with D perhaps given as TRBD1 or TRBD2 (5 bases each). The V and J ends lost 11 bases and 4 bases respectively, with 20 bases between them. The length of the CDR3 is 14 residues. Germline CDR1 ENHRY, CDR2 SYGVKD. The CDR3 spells CADPEPGRVETQYF. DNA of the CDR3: TGTGCCGATCCGGAGCCAGGGAGAGTAGAGACCCAGTACTTC.